This T cell receptor beta chain appears in the sequencing data of a study of T-cell reconstitution after alpha-beta-depleted transplantation in children. Whole-study results and caveats: Several hundred expanded graft clones reportedly gave rise to the alpha-beta T cells present about two months after transplant.

Library preparation (for TCRbeta) was performed with unique molecular identifiers. Each CDR3 protein is one row after TCRdb ran MiXCR on the PCR reads. The sample contains fewer than 550,000 distinct CDR3 sequences, roughly an eighth of which appear only once. On this clonotype itself: What it recognizes is unknown.

Trimming removed 3 bases from V and 7 bases from J, with 12 bases in between. The germline gives CDR1 SGHVS, CDR2 FQNEAQ. The CDR3 sequence is 14 residues long. The receptor was isolated from a female patient aged 2 to 10 who had a stem cell transplant for aplastic anemia, so the T cells may come from the graft donor. The chain links TRBV7-8 to TRBJ1-4, with D perhaps matching TRBD1 (6 bases). Sequenced material: PBMCs, mostly from graft donor cells, taken 180 days after TCRalphabeta/CD19-depleted stem cell transplant. The DNA for the CDR3 is TGTGCCAGCAGCTTGTGGGGGCAGGGTGAAAAACTGTTTTTT. Its protein product is CASSLWGQGEKLFF.